The 23 T cell receptor beta chains presented below share a single source sample, sequenced in a study of graft-versus-host responses after intestinal transplantation. Repertoires were generated with immunoSEQ multiplex PCR, while TCRdb's copy carries only in-frame clones and drops some. In the table there are under 50,000 clones, roughly 91% of which are singletons. The sequencing used PBMCs, collected approximately 270 days after transplant. These receptors were taken from a human patient who received an intestinal transplant, so some T cells may come from the graft donor.

The genes are TRBV7-1 and TRBJ2-7, with TRBD2 as a possible D gene (5 bases). Being an ORF, TRBV7-1 has a function that is uncertain. Trimming cost V 4 bases and J 6 bases, with 10 bases left between them. The CDR3 is 12 residues long. CDR3 nucleotides: TGTGCCAGCAGCTTAGTGGACTTCGAGCAGTACTTC. Protein product: CASSLVDFEQYF.

The sample holds one count of this clone. The rearrangement joins TRBV11-1 to TRBJ1-1; D unclear. CDR1 and CDR2 (germline): SGHAT, FQDESV (reference sequence). This CDR3 has 11 residues. V lost 6 bases and J lost 7, with 9 bases in between. CDR3 residues: CASRDGSEAFF. CDR3 sequence (DNA): TGTGCCAGCAGGGACGGAAGTGAAGCTTTCTTT.

This chain links TRBV7-2 with TRBJ2-3; possibly TRBD2 for D (7 bases). The CDR3 sequence is 17 residues long. Germline V gives CDR1 SGHTA, CDR2 FQGNSA. Trimming cost V 3 bases and J 6 bases, with 22 bases left between them. This CDR3 reads CASSLRLGRGGPDTQYF. The CDR3 region has the DNA TGTGCCAGCAGCTTGAGGTTGGGAAGGGGGGGGCCGGATACGCAGTATTTT.

This chain joins TRBV5-4 and TRBJ2-5, with D possibly TRBD2 on 7 matching bases. The germline gives CDR1 SGHNT, CDR2 YYREEE (reference sequence). V shed 2 bases and J shed 5 bases, with 13 bases lying between them. The CDR3 consists of 14 residues. CDR3 coding DNA: TGTGCCAGCAGCTTCGGGGGGCCGAGGGAGACCCAGTACTTC. It specifies CASSFGGPRETQYF.

Comment on this clone: The germline gene is not matched at one end of the junction; a read error may be the cause. V gene TRBV7-9 combines with J gene TRBJ2-4; perhaps TRBD1 as D (5 bases). The germline gives CDR1 SEHNR, CDR2 FQNEAQ (reference sequence). There are 15 residues in the CDR3. CDR3 nucleotide sequence: TGTGCCAGCAGCCTCGGACATATAGCCAAAAACATTCGGTACTTC. This codes for CASSLGHIAKNIRYF.

The V call is TRBV19, the J call TRBJ1-2; D uncertain. Looked up from germline, CDR1 is LNHDA and CDR2 is SQIVND (reference sequence). V gave up 5 bases and J gave up 8 bases, with 9 bases separating them. This CDR3 comprises 11 residues. The CDR3 spells CASSLLGGYTF. The DNA for the CDR3 is TGTGCCAGTAGTCTTCTAGGAGGCTACACCTTC.

CDR3 nucleotides: TGTGCCAGCAGCGTAGGAGTCAGCTCCTACGAGCAGTACTTC. Its translation: CASSVGVSSYEQYF. The genes are TRBV9 and TRBJ2-7, with D unresolved. Trimming shortened V by 0 bases and J by 0 bases, and 7 bases separated the two germline ends. The CDR3 extends over 14 amino acids. The germline V gene encodes CDR1 SGDLS and CDR2 YYNGEE.

V gene TRBV6-5 combines with J gene TRBJ1-2, with TRBD1 identical over 7 bases. V shed 2 bases and J 8 bases; nucleotides not matched to a gene: 8. CDR1 MNHEY and CDR2 SVGAGI come from the germline V gene. The CDR3 totals 14 residues. The CDR3 coding sequence is TGTGCCAGCAGTTACCAAGACAGGGAGGGAGGCTACACCTTC. Translating gives CASSYQDREGGYTF.

The chain carries TRBV11-3 and TRBJ2-1; D possibly corresponds to TRBD1 (5 bases). The CDR3 loop spans 16 amino acids. Germline-derived CDR1 and CDR2 are SGHNT and YENEEA. V lost 3 bases and J lost 6, with 18 bases in between. For the CDR3, the DNA is TGTGCCAGCAGCTTGTACATAGGGGATTTGGGCAATGAGCAGTTCTTC. Translating gives CASSLYIGDLGNEQFF. Using reference TRBV11-3 and TRBJ2-1 for the parts outside the CDR3, the full variable domain is EAGVVQSPRYKIIEKKQPVAFWCNPISGHNTLYWYLQNLGQGPELLIRYENEEAVDDSQLPKDRFSAERLKGVDSTLKIQPAELGDSAVYLCASSLYIGDLGNEQFFGPGTRLTVL.

V gene TRBV10-3 combines with J gene TRBJ2-3; D remains ambiguous. The CDR3 consists of 12 residues. V lost 3 bases and J 7 bases, leaving 8 bases between the germline ends. The V gene's germline CDR1 is ENHRY and CDR2 SYGVKD. Here the CDR3 DNA reads TGTGCCATCAGTGACCCTCAGTATACGCAGTATTTT. Encoded protein: CAISDPQYTQYF.

The chain has TRBV13 and TRBJ2-3, with a weak D call TRBD1 (7 bases). This CDR3 has 15 amino acids. Between the trimmed V and J ends, which lost 5 bases and 2 bases, there was a span of 14 bases. Germline V gives CDR1 PRHDT, CDR2 FYEKMQ (reference sequence). Here the CDR3 DNA reads TGTGCCAGCAGCCCGGAGGGGGCGACCACAGATACGCAGTATTTT. The encoded protein is CASSPEGATTDTQYF.

This sequence joins TRBV13 and TRBJ2-3; 9 bases are a match to TRBD1. Losses at the gene ends were 5 bases for V and 1 base for J; bases not matched to a gene: 7. The CDR3 is made up of 16 amino acids. Germline-derived CDR1 and CDR2 are PRHDT and FYEKMQ (reference sequence). Here the CDR3 reads CASSQGTGWGTDTQYF. The CDR3 coding sequence is TGTGCCAGCAGCCAAGGGACAGGGTGGGGCACAGATACGCAGTATTTT.

This chain uses TRBV18 with TRBJ1-1, with a weak D call TRBD1 (6 bases). CDR1 is KGHSH and CDR2 is LQKENI in the germline V gene. This CDR3 contains 12 residues. V was clipped by 3 bases and J by 9 bases, with 11 bases between them. The CDR3 bases are TGTGCCAGCTCACCGGTACAGGGCCAAGCTTTCTTT. Protein: CASSPVQGQAFF.

The chain joins TRBV10-2 to TRBJ2-1; no clear D gene. The CDR3 is made up of 15 amino acids. V lost 4 bases to trimming and J lost 0 bases, with 10 bases between them. Germline V gene lookup returns CDR1 WSHSY and CDR2 SAAADI. As DNA, the CDR3 is TGCGCCAGCAGTGGCGCACCTAACTCCTACAATGAGCAGTTCTTC. Translated: CASSGAPNSYNEQFF.

This clone is a singleton in its sample. V usage is TRBV5-1 and J usage is TRBJ2-1, with D possibly matching TRBD2 (7 bases). CDR3 length equals 13 residues. V lost 4 bases and J lost 5, with 10 bases in between. Germline V gene lookup returns CDR1 SGHRS and CDR2 YFSETQ. This chain's CDR3 is CASSGGANNEQFF. The CDR3, as DNA: TGCGCCAGCAGCGGGGGGGCCAACAATGAGCAGTTCTTC.

The V call is TRBV4-1, the J call TRBJ2-3; D possibly corresponds to TRBD1 (5 bases). Germline V CDR1 and CDR2: MGHRA, YSYEKL. CDR3 size: 15 residues. Trimming pared 4 bases from V and 1 base from J, leaving 12 bases between. The CDR3 protein is CASSPSVGGTDTQYF. CDR3 sequence (DNA): TGCGCCAGCAGCCCGTCGGTAGGGGGCACAGATACGCAGTATTTT.

The chain is built from TRBV1 and TRBJ2-1; the table's D call TRBD2 went unverified against the DNA. TRBV1 is shown as a pseudogene. The CDR3 consists of 15 residues. Written as DNA, the CDR3 is TGCACCAGCAGCCCACCAGCGGGGGGCCACAATGAGCAGTTCTTC. Translation: CTSSPPAGGHNEQFF.

This clone was detected once. This sequence joins TRBV9 and TRBJ1-2; D ambiguous. Germline loops: CDR1 SGDLS, CDR2 YYNGEE. The V end lost 4 bases, the J end lost 4 bases, and 14 bases lay between the germline ends. This CDR3 spans 14 amino acids. This chain's CDR3 is CASSPGGRAYGYTF. CDR3 DNA sequence: TGTGCCAGCAGCCCGGGTGGGCGGGCCTATGGCTACACCTTC.

There are a few counts of this clone. The J gene is TRBJ2-5, the V gene TRBV25-1; unclear D gene. Trimming removed 6 bases at V and 0 bases at J, with 5 bases between. This CDR3 contains 12 residues. Germline V gene lookup returns CDR1 MGHDK and CDR2 SYGVNS. CDR3 sequence reads: CASSDHQETQYF. The DNA of the CDR3 is TGTGCCAGCAGCGACCACCAAGAGACCCAGTACTTC. The full variable domain, completed using reference TRBV25-1 and TRBJ2-5, is EADIYQTPRYLVIGTGKKITLECSQTMGHDKMYWYQQDPGMELHLIHYSYGVNSTEKGDLSSESTVSRIRTEHFPLTLESARPSHTSQYLCASSDHQETQYFGPGTRLLVL.

This clone appeared a single time. The rearrangement links TRBV5-1 to TRBJ1-3; D remains ambiguous. V dropped 0 bases and J dropped 0 bases, with 7 bases sitting between them. Germline V gives CDR1 SGHRS, CDR2 YFSETQ. The CDR3 runs to 15 residues. CDR3 region: CASSLVPRSGNTIYF. The CDR3 nucleotides are TGCGCCAGCAGCTTGGTTCCCCGCTCTGGAAACACCATATATTTT.

Comment on this clone: This same CDR3 is encoded by further DNA sequences in the sample. The V gene is TRBV5-4, the J gene TRBJ1-1; D gene ambiguous. The CDR3 covers 15 residues. CDR1 and CDR2 (germline): SGHNT, YYREEE (reference sequence). The V end lost 2 bases, the J end lost 7 bases, and 18 bases lay between the germline ends. In nucleotides, the CDR3 is TGTGCCAGCAGCTTACTTACGGGCGGGGTGGTTGAAGCTTTCTTT. Translation gives CASSLLTGGVVEAFF.

The chain carries TRBV6-5 and TRBJ2-7; a weak D match, TRBD1 (6 bases). The CDR3 length is 12 residues. Germline loops: CDR1 MNHEY, CDR2 SVGAGI. Trimming took off 5 bases at V and 7 bases at J, with 12 bases between the two ends. The CDR3 nucleotides are TGTGCCAGCAGTCTAACAGGGATGGAGCAGTACTTC. Its protein product is CASSLTGMEQYF.

The rearrangement uses TRBV18 and TRBJ2-3; TRBD2 aligns across 9 bases. The CDR3 runs 17 residues. After removal of 2 bases from V and 4 bases from J, the junction contained 10 bases not matched to a gene. In germline, CDR1 is KGHSH, CDR2 LQKENI. Written as DNA, the CDR3 is TGTGCCAGCTCACCAGGGCGATTGCGGGGGGGCGCAGATACGCAGTATTTT. Translating gives CASSPGRLRGGADTQYF.